This T cell receptor (beta chain) was identified in a study of T cells in Graves' hyperthyroidism and ophthalmopathy. What was amplified from RNA transcripts were TCR beta CDR3 regions. The HTBI primer set drove a first-round RT-PCR of the TCR CDR3. MiXCR, applied by TCRdb to the multiplex PCR reads, yields one record per CDR3 protein. The sample includes approximately 690,000 distinct CDR3 sequences, more than 12% seen only once; the top ten take approximately 12%. Findings of the study overall: Ophthalmopathy and stable hyperthyroidism were separated by a 13 V-J model. Blood also contained most expanded thyroid clonotypes above 0.001.

This clonotype occurred a few times. Its antigen remains unidentified. The CDR3 sequence is 14 residues long. From germline, CDR1 is SEHNR and CDR2 FQNEAQ (reference sequence). V was shortened by 7 bases and J by 10 bases, with 17 bases between the two germline ends. The study excluded patients with uncontrolled infection, other autoimmune disease, pregnancy or lactation. Cells are PBMCs isolated from roughly 9.3 ml of fresh blood. The clonotype was recovered from a woman between 45 and 65 years old with Graves' ophthalmopathy. Input material: blood. The gene calls are TRBV7-9 and TRBJ1-6; D ambiguous. Here the CDR3 reads CASTSERVNSPLHF. In DNA, the CDR3 is TGTGCCAGCACCTCGGAGAGGGTAAACTCACCCCTCCACTTT.